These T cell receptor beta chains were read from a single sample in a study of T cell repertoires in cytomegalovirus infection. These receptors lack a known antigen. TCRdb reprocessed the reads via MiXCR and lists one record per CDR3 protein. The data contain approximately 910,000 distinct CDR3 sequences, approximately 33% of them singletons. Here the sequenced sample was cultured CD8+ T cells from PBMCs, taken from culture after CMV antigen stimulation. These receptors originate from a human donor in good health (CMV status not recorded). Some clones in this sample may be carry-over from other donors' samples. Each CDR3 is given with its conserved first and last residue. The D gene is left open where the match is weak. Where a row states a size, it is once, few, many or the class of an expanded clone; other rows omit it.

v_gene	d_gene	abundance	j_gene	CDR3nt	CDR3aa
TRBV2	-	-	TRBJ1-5	TGTGCCAGCAGTGAAGCGCGTCCCTCCGCGCTTAGCAATCAGCCCCAGCATTTT	CASSEARPSALSNQPQHF
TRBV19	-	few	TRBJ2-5	TGTGCCAGTACCGACCCGGGGGACCACCAAGAGACCCAGTACTTC	CASTDPGDHQETQYF
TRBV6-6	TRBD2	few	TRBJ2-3	TGTGCCAGCAGTTACGGGGCTAGCGGGGGTCTGAGTACAGATACGCAGTATTTT	CASSYGASGGLSTDTQYF
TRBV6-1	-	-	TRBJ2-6	TGTGCCAGCAAGAGGGGCGGCGGAGGTAACTCTGGGGCCAACGTCCTGACTTTC	CASKRGGGGNSGANVLTF
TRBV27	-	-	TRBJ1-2	TGTGCCAGCAGTTTGGACGGCATCATAGGCTACACCTTC	CASSLDGIIGYTF
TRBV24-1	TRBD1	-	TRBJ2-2	TGTGCCACCAGTGACCGGCCGGGGACAGGGGTCACCGGGGAGCTGTTTTTT	CATSDRPGTGVTGELFF
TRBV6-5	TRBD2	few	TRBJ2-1	TGTGCCAGCAGTTTGACTAGCGGGGACACTTACAATGAGCAGTTCTTC	CASSLTSGDTYNEQFF
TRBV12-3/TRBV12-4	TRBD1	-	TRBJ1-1	TGTGCCAGCAGTTTTCCTGAGGACAGGGTGAACACTGAAGCTTTCTTT	CASSFPEDRVNTEAFF
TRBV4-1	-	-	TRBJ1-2	TGCGCCAGCAGCCGGGACATAGTCGGCTATGGCTACACCTTC	CASSRDIVGYGYTF
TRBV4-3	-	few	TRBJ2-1	TGCGCCAGCAGTCCGAGCGGGTTTTCGGGAAATGAGCAGTTCTTC	CASSPSGFSGNEQFF
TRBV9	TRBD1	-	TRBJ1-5	TGTGCCAGCAGCGCCACGGGACAGAGCAATCAGCCCCAGCATTTT	CASSATGQSNQPQHF
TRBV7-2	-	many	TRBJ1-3	TGTGCCAGCAGCTTAGTGATGGGACAAGTAAACACCATATATTTT	CASSLVMGQVNTIYF
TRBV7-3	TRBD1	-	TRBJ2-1	TGTGCCAGCAGCCCACCGGGACAGCAATACAATGAGCAGTTCTTC	CASSPPGQQYNEQFF
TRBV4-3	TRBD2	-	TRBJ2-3	TGCGCCAGCAGCCAAGAAAGCGGGGGTCTTATAGATACGCAGTATTTT	CASSQESGGLIDTQYF
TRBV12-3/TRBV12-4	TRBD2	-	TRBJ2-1	TGTGCCAGCAGTTTTACAGCGGGGGGGCCGGTTGAGCAGTTCTTC	CASSFTAGGPVEQFF
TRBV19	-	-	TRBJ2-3	TGTGCCAGCGCTCTCCTCGGGGAAACAGATACGCAGTATTTT	CASALLGETDTQYF
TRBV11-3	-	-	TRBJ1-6	TGTGCCAGCAGCTTGTCAGAAAATTCACCCCTCCACTTT	CASSLSENSPLHF
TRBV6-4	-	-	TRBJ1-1	TGTGCCAGCAGTGAGGATCTTGGGGGGCGGACTGAAGCTTTCTTT	CASSEDLGGRTEAFF
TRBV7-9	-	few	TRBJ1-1	TGTGCCAGCAGCTTAGTCGTTTCGAGGAATGAAGCTTTCTTT	CASSLVVSRNEAFF
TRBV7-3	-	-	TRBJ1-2	TGTGCCAGCAGCCTCTCTGGCGGGGCTCCTAACTATGGCTACATCTTC	CASSLSGGAPNYGYIF
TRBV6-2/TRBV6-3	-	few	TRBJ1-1	TGTGCCAGCAGCTGGACAGTGCCCCTGGAAGCTTTCTTT	CASSWTVPLEAFF
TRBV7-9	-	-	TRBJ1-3	TGTGCCAGCAGGTTCGACATTACCTCTGGAAACACCATATATTTT	CASRFDITSGNTIYF
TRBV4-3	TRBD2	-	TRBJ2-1	TGCGCCAGCAGCCAAGGGGTTGTGGTAGCGGGGGGGCCGATGGTCTACAATGAGCAGTTCTTC	CASSQGVVVAGGPMVYNEQFF
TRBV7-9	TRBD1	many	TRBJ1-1	TGTGCCAGCACCTTACAGGGGGAAGCTTTCTTT	CASTLQGEAFF
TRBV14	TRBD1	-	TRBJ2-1	TGTGCCAGCAGCCTGGAACTTTTCGGACAGGGAAACTACAATGAGCAGTTCTTC	CASSLELFGQGNYNEQFF
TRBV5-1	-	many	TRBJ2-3	TGCGCCAGCAGCCTAGGGACAACAGGCACAGATACGCAGTATTTT	CASSLGTTGTDTQYF
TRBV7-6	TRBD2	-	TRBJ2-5	TGTGCCAGCAGCCAAGGGGGGGGTCTAGCGGGGGCCACGGTGAGAGAGACCCAGTACTTC	CASSQGGGLAGATVRETQYF
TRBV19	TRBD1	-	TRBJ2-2	TGTGCCAGTAGTATAGACCTCGGGACAGGGGTTCGCACCGGGGAGCTGTTTTTT	CASSIDLGTGVRTGELFF
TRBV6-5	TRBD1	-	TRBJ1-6	TGTGCCAGCACCTCGACAGGGGGCGGTTCACCCCTCCACTTT	CASTSTGGGSPLHF
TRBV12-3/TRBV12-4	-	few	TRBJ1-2	TGTGCCAGCAGTCCTTCGGGGGCCCTCTATGGCTACACCTTC	CASSPSGALYGYTF
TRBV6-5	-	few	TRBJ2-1	TGTGCCAGCAGTTACTCGCCGGGGGCATCCTACAATGAGCAGTTCTTC	CASSYSPGASYNEQFF
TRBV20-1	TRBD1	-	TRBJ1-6	TGCAGTGCTGGCGAGACAGGGGGCAGTTCACCCCTCCACTTT	CSAGETGGSSPLHF
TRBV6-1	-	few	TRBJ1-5	TGTGCCAGCGGGCAGAGGGAATATAGCAATCAGCCCCAGCATTTT	CASGQREYSNQPQHF
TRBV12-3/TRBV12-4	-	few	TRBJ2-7	TGTGCCAGCAGTTTCACCCCTTACGAGCAGTACTTC	CASSFTPYEQYF
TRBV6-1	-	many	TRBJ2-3	TGTGCCAGCAGTGAAGCCCGCGGACACAGCACAGATACGCAGTATTTT	CASSEARGHSTDTQYF
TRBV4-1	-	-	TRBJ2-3	TGCGCCAGCAGCCAAGAAAACGGGGCTAGCACAGATACGCAGTATTTT	CASSQENGASTDTQYF
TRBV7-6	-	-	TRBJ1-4	TGTGCCAGCAGGGGGGTGGGCGAAAAACTGTTTTTT	CASRGVGEKLFF
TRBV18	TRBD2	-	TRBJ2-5	TGTGCCAGCTCATCGATCGGGACTAGCGTCGAGGAGACCCAGTACTTC	CASSSIGTSVEETQYF
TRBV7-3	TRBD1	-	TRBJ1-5	TGTGCCAACAGCTTAATTCAGGGGGATAGCAATCAGCCCCAGCATTTT	CANSLIQGDSNQPQHF
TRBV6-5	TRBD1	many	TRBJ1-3	TGTGCCAGCACCTCAGGGGGAGGAAACACCATATATTTT	CASTSGGGNTIYF
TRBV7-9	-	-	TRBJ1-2	TGTGCCGGCAGCTCCCCATTAATTCGTACGAAGAACTATGGCTACACCTTC	CAGSSPLIRTKNYGYTF
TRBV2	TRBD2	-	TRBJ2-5	TGTGCCAGCAGTGACTCGGGACTAGCTTTCCAAGAGACCCAGTACTTC	CASSDSGLAFQETQYF